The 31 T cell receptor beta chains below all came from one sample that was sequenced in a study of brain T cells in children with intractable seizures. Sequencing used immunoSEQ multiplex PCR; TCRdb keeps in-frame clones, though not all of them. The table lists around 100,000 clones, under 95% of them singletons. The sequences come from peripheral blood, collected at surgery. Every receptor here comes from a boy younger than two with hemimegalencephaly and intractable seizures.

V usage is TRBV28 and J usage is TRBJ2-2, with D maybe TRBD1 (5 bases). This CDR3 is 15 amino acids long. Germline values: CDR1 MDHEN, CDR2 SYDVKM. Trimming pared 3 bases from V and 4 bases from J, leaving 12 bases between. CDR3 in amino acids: CASSFQGSGTGELFF. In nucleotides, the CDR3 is TGTGCCAGCAGTTTCCAGGGCTCGGGCACCGGGGAGCTGTTTTTT.

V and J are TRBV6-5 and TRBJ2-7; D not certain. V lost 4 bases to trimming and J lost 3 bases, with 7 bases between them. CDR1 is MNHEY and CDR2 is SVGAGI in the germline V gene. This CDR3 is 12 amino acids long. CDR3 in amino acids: CASSSINYEQYF. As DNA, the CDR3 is TGTGCCAGCAGTTCCATTAACTACGAGCAGTACTTC.

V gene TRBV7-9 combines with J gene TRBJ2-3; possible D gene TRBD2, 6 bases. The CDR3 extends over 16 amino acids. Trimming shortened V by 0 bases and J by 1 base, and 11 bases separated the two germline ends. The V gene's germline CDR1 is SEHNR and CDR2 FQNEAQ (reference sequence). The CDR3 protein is CASSLARASGTDTQYF. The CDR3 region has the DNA TGTGCCAGCAGCTTAGCCAGGGCTAGCGGCACAGATACGCAGTATTTT.

The CDR3 DNA sequence: TGTGCCAGCAGTACATTCCGAGGGGCGCTTAGCTTATACGAGCAGTACTTC. It is translated as CASSTFRGALSLYEQYF. The gene calls are TRBV28 and TRBJ2-7; D is perhaps TRBD1 or TRBD2 (5 bases each). The length of the CDR3 is 17 residues. V dropped 5 bases and J dropped 4 bases, with 24 bases sitting between them. Germline lookup yields CDR1 MDHEN and CDR2 SYDVKM.

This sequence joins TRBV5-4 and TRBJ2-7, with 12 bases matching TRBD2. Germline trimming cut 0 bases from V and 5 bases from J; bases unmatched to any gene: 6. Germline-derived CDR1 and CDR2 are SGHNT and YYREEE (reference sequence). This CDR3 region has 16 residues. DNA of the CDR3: TGTGCCAGCAGCTTGGGACTAGCGGGAGCTCAGAACGAGCAGTACTTC. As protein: CASSLGLAGAQNEQYF.

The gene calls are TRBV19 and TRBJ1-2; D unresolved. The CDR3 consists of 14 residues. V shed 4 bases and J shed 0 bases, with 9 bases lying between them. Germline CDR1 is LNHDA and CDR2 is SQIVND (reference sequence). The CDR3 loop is CASSTRLANYGYTF. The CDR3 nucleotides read TGTGCCAGTAGTACGAGACTGGCTAACTATGGCTACACCTTC.

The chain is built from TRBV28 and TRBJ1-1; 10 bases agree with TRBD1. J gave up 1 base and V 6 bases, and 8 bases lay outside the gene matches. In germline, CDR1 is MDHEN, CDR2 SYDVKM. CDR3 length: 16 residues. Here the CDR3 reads CASRPTGGPSNTEAFF. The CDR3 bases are TGTGCCAGCAGGCCGACAGGGGGCCCGTCGAACACTGAAGCTTTCTTT.

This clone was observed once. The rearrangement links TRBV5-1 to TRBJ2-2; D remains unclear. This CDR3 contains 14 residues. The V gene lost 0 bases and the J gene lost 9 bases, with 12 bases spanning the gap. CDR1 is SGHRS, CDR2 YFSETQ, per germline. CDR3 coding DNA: TGCGCCAGCAGCTTGGATCCGGCCTTGAGGGAGCTGTTTTTT. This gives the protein CASSLDPALRELFF.

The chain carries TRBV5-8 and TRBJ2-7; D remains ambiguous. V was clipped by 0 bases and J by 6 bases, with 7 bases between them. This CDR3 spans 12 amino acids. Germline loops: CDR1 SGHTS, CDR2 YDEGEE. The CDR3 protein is CASSLGVGEQYF. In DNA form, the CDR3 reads TGTGCCAGCAGCTTGGGGGTGGGCGAGCAGTACTTC.

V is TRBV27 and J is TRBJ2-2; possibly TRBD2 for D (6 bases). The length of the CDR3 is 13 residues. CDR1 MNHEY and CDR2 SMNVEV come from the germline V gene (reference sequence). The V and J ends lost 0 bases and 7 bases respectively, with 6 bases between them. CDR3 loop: CASSLSGGGELFF. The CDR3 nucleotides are TGTGCCAGCAGTTTATCGGGGGGCGGGGAGCTGTTTTTT.

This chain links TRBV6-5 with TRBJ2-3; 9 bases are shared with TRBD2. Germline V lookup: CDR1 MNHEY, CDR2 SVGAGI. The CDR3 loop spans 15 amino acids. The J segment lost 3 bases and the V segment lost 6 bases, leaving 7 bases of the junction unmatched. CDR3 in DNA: TGTGCCAGCAGATTTAGCGGGAGTCGTACAGATACGCAGTATTTT. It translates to CASRFSGSRTDTQYF.

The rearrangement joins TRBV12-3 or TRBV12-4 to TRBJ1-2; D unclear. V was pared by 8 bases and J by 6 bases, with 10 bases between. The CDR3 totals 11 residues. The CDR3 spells CASGPKDGYTF. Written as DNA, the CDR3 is TGTGCCAGCGGCCCGAAGGATGGCTACACCTTC.

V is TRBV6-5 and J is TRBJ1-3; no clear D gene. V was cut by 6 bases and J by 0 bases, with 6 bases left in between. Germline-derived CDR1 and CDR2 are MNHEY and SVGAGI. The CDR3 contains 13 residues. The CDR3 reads CASRGSSGNTIYF. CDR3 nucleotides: TGTGCCAGCAGAGGGAGCTCTGGAAACACCATATATTTT.

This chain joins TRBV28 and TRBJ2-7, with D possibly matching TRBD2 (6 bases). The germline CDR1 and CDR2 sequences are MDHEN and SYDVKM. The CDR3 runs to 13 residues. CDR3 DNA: TGTGGGGTGAGCGGGTTGCCATACTACGAGCAGTACTTC. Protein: CGVSGLPYYEQYF.

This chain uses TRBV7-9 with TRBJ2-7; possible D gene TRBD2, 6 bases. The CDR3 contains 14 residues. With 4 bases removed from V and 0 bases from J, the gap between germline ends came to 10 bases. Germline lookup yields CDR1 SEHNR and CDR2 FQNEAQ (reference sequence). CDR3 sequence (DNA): TGTGCCAGCAGCTCCAGCGGGTCCTCCTACGAGCAGTACTTC. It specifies CASSSSGSSYEQYF.

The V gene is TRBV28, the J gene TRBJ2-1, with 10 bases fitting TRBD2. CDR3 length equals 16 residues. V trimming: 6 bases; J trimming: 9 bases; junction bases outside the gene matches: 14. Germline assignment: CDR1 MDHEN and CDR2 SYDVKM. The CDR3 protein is CASSRSLAGASSEQFF. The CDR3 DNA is TGTGCCAGCAGCCGCTCGCTAGCGGGAGCTTCTAGTGAGCAGTTCTTC. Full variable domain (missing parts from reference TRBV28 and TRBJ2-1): DVKVTQSSRYLVKRTGEKVFLECVQDMDHENMFWYRQDPGLGLRLIYFSYDVKMKEKGDIPEGYSVSREKKERFSLILESASTNQTSMYLCASSRSLAGASSEQFFGPGTRLTVL.

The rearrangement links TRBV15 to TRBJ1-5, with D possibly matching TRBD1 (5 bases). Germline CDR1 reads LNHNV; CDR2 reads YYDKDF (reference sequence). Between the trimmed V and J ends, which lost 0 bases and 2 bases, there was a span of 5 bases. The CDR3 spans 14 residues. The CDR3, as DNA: TGTGCCACCAGCAGAGACAGGGGCAATCAGCCCCAGCATTTT. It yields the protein CATSRDRGNQPQHF.

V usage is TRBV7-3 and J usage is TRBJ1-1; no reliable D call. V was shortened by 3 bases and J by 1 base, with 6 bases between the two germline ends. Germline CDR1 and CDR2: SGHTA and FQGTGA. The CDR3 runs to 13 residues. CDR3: CASSLMTNTEAFF. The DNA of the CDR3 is TGTGCCAGCAGCTTGATGACGAACACTGAAGCTTTCTTT.

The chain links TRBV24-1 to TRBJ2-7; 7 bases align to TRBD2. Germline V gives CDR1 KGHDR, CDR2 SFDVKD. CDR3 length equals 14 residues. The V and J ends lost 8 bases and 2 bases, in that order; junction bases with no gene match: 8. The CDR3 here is CATKKAGEPYEQYF. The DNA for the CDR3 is TGTGCCACCAAGAAGGCGGGAGAACCCTACGAGCAGTACTTC.

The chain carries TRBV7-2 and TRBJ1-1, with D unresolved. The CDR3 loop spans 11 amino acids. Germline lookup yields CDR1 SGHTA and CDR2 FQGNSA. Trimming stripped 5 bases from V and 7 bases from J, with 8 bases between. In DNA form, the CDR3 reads TGTGCCAGCAGCCCCCGACATGAAGCTTTCTTT. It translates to CASSPRHEAFF.

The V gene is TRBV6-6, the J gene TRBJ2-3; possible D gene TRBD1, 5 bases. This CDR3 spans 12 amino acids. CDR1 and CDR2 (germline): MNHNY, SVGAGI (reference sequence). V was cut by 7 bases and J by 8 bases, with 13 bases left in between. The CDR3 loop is CASKGPWGTQYF. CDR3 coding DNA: TGTGCCAGCAAGGGGCCTTGGGGTACGCAGTATTTT.

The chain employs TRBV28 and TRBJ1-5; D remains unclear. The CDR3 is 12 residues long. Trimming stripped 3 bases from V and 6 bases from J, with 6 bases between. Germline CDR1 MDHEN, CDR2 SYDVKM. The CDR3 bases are TGTGCCAGCAGTTTGGGCGGTCAGCCCCAGCATTTT. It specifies CASSLGGQPQHF.

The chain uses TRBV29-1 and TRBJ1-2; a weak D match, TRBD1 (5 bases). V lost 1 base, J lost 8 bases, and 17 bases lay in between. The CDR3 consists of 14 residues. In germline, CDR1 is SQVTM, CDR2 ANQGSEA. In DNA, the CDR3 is TGCAGCGTTGAAGCGCAGGGAGGGAGGCGGGGCTACACCTTC. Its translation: CSVEAQGGRRGYTF.

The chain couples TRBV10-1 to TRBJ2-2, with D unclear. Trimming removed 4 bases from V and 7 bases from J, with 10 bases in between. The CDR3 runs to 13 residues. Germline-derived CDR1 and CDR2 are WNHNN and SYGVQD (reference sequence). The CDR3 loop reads CASSGKLGGELFF. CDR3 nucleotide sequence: TGCGCCAGCAGTGGAAAGTTAGGCGGGGAGCTGTTTTTT.

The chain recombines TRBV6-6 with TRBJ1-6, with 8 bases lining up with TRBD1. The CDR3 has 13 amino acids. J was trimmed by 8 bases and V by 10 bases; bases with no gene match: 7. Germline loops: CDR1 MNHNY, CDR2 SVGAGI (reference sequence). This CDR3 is CATSGQGDSPLHF. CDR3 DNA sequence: TGTGCCACCTCAGGACAGGGAGATTCACCCCTCCACTTT.

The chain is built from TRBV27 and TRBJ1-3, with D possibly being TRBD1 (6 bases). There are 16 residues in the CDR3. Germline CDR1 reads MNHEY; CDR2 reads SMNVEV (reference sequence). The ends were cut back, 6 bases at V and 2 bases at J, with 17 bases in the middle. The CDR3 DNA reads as TGTGCCAGCAGGAGGGGGGCGCGGGACACTGGAAACACCATATATTTT. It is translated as CASRRGARDTGNTIYF.

The CDR3 is CASSRTGNEQFF. CDR3 nucleotide sequence: TGTGCCAGTAGCAGAACTGGCAATGAGCAGTTCTTC. This chain joins TRBV19 and TRBJ2-1; the D is unclear. The CDR3 loop spans 12 amino acids. The germline V and J ends were trimmed by 6 bases and 6 bases, with 9 bases remaining between them. Germline V gives CDR1 LNHDA, CDR2 SQIVND (reference sequence).

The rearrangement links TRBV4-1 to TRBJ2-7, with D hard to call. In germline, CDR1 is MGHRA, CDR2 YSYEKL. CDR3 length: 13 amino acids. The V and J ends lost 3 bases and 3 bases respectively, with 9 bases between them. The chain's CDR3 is CASSQHRNYEQYF. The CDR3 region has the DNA TGCGCCAGCAGCCAGCACAGAAACTACGAGCAGTACTTC.

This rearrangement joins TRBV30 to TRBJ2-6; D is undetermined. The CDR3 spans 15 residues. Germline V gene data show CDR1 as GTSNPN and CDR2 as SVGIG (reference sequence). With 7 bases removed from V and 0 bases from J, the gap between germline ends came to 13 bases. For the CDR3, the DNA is TGTGCCTCATGGCTGGGGTTCTCTGGGGCCAACGTCCTGACTTTC. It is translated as CASWLGFSGANVLTF.

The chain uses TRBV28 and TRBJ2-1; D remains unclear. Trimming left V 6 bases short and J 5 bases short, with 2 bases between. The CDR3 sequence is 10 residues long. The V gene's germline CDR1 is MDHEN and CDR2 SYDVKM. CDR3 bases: TGTGCCAGCAGCCACAATGAGCAGTTCTTC. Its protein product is CASSHNEQFF.

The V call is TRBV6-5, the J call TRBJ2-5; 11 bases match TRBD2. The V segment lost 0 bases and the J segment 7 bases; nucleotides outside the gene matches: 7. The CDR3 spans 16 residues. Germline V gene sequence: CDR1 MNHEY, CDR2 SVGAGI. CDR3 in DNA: TGTGCCAGCAGTTACTCGATATTAGCGGGAGGGGGGACCCAGTACTTC. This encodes CASSYSILAGGGTQYF.